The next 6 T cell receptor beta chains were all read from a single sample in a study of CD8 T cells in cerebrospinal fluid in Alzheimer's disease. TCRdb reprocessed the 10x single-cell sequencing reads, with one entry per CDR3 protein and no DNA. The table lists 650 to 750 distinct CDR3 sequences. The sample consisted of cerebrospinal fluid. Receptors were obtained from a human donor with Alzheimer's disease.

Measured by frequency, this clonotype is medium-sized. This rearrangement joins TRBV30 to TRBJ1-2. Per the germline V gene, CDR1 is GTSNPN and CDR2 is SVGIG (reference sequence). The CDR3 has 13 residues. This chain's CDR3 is CAWSRGANYGYTF.

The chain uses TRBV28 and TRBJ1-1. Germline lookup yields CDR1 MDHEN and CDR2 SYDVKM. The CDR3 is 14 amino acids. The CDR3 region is CASSTSRGRTEAFF.

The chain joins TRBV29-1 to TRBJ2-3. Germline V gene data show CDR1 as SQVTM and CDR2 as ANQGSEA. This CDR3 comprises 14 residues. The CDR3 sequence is CSVGRDPNTDTQYF.

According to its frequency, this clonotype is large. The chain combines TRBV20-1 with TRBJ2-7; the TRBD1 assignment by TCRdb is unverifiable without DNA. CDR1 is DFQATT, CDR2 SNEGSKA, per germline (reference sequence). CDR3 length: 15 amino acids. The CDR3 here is CSAAPGTGGMYEQYF.

CDR3 residues: CASSTRSTNEKLFF. The genes are TRBV21-1 and TRBJ1-4. TRBV21-1 is labeled a pseudogene. This CDR3 comprises 14 residues.

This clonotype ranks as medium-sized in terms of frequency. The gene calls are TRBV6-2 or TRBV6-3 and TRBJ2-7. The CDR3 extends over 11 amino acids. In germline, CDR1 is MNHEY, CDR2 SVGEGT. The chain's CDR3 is CASGFSYEQYF.